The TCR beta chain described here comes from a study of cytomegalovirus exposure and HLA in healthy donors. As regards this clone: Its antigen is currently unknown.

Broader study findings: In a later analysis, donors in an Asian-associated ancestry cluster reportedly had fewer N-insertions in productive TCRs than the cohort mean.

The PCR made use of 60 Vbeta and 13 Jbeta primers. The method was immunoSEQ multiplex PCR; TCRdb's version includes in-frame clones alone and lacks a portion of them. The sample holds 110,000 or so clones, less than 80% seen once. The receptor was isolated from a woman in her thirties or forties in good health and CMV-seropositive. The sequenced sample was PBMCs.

The CDR3 bases are TGTGCCAGCAGCGAGAGGACAGGTAAAAACACTGAAGCTTTCTTT. Its translation is CASSERTGKNTEAFF. This chain links TRBV7-9 with TRBJ1-1, with TRBD1 matching 7 bases. Trimming removed 5 bases from V and 2 bases from J; junction bases left unmatched: 8. Germline V gene lookup returns CDR1 SEHNR and CDR2 FQNEAQ (reference sequence). CDR3 length: 15 amino acids. The whole variable domain, filled in from reference TRBV7-9 and TRBJ1-1, reads DTGVSQNPRHKITKRGQNVTFRCDPISEHNRLYWYRQTLGQGPEFLTYFQNEAQLEKSRLLSDRFSAERPKGSFSTLEIQRTEQGDSAMYLCASSERTGKNTEAFFGQGTRLTVV.